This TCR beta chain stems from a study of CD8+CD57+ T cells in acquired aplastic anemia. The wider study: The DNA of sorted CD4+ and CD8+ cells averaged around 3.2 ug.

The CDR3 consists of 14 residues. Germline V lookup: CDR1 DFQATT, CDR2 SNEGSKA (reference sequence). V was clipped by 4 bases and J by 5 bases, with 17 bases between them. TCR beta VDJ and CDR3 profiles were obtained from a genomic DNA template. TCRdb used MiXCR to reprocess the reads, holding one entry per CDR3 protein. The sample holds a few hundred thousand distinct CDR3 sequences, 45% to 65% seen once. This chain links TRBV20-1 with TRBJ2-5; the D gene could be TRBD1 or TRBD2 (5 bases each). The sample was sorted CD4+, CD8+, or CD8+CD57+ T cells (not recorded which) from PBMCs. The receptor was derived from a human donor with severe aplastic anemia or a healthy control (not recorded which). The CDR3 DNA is TGCAGTGCTACTGGTTGGGACGAGGCCGAGACCCAGTACTTC. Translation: CSATGWDEAETQYF.